The 21 T cell receptor beta chains in this list originate from one sample, sequenced in a study of cytomegalovirus exposure and HLA in healthy donors. The PCR contained 60 Vbeta and 13 Jbeta primers. TCRdb's copy holds only in-frame clones and misses some; the assay was immunoSEQ multiplex PCR. The table lists some 120,000 clones, less than 80% of them singletons. What was sequenced was PBMCs. The source is a man aged 45-60 years in good health and CMV-seronegative.

The chain joins TRBV7-6 to TRBJ2-3; 11 bases fit TRBD2. This CDR3 is 17 amino acids long. Germline CDR1 reads SGHVS; CDR2 reads FNYEAQ. The ends lost 5 bases at V and 0 bases at J; junction bases unmatched: 7. CDR3 loop: CASSVLAGGESTDTQYF. The CDR3 DNA reads TGTGCCAGCAGCGTCCTAGCGGGGGGCGAGAGCACAGATACGCAGTATTTT.

Details on this clone: One junction end does not reproduce the germline sequence, and a read error may be involved. V gene TRBV7-9 combines with J gene TRBJ2-4; D unclear. Germline V lookup: CDR1 SEHNR, CDR2 FQNEAQ (reference sequence). CDR3 length: 14 residues. CDR3 sequence: CASSLRGAENIQYF. Here the CDR3 DNA reads TGTGCCAGCAGCTTACGCGGAGCCGAAAACATTCAGTACTTC.

The chain combines TRBV5-1 with TRBJ1-6; perhaps TRBD1 as D (6 bases). V shed 3 bases and J shed 3 bases, with 10 bases lying between them. The CDR3 loop spans 15 amino acids. From germline, CDR1 is SGHRS and CDR2 YFSETQ. The DNA for the CDR3 is TGCGCCAGCAGCTCCCGGGACAACTATAATTCACCCCTCCACTTT. Translated, it gives CASSSRDNYNSPLHF.

The rearrangement links TRBV6-5 to TRBJ2-7; 7 bases align to TRBD1. CDR1 and CDR2 from the germline V gene are MNHEY and SVGAGI. The CDR3 has 14 residues. The junction had 6 bases not matched to a gene; V was cut back by 4 bases and J by 3 bases. CDR3 DNA sequence: TGTGCCAGCAGTTCCATCGCAGGGGGCTACGAGCAGTACGTC. Its protein is CASSSIAGGYEQYV.

With respect to this clone: Relative to the germline gene, one junction end is altered; a read error may explain this. The chain is built from TRBV9 and TRBJ2-3; 10 positions match TRBD2. Germline assignment: CDR1 SGDLS and CDR2 YYNGEE. The CDR3 is made up of 16 amino acids. The CDR3 DNA is TGTGCCAGCAGCGTAGCGGGACTAGCGAGCACAGATACGCGGTATTTT. Protein sequence: CASSVAGLASTDTRYF.

V is TRBV11-2 and J is TRBJ2-1; 9 nucleotides agree with TRBD1. The CDR3 consists of 14 residues. Germline loops: CDR1 SGHAT, CDR2 FQNNGV. J lost 9 bases, V lost 4 bases, and 7 bases had no gene match. The CDR3 DNA reads TGTGCCAGCAGCTCTGGGACAGGGTTGGTTGAGCAGTTCTTC. It translates to CASSSGTGLVEQFF.

The chain links TRBV5-6 to TRBJ1-2, with a weak D call TRBD1 (6 bases). This CDR3 spans 13 amino acids. Trimming stripped 4 bases from V and 4 bases from J, with 11 bases between. Germline values: CDR1 SGHDT, CDR2 YYEEEE. CDR3 sequence reads: CASSPQGLYGYTF. In nucleotides, the CDR3 is TGTGCCAGCAGCCCACAGGGCCTCTATGGCTACACCTTC.

The chain has TRBV18 and TRBJ2-7; 7 bases agree with TRBD1. The CDR3 length is 15 residues. The junction had 8 bases not matched to a gene; V was cut back by 3 bases and J by 3 bases. Germline-derived CDR1 and CDR2 are KGHSH and LQKENI. CDR3 in DNA: TGTGCCAGCTCACCCCCCGGGACAGCTTTCTACGAGCAGTACTTC. Residues: CASSPPGTAFYEQYF.

The CDR3 loop reads CASSLEAGTNPSPLHF. The DNA of the CDR3 is TGTGCCAGCAGCTTAGAAGCGGGGACAAACCCTTCACCCCTCCACTTT. The V and J genes are TRBV11-2 and TRBJ1-6; D perhaps matches TRBD1 (6 bases). Trimming removed 0 bases from V and 9 bases from J, with 15 bases in between. This CDR3 has 16 residues. The germline gives CDR1 SGHAT, CDR2 FQNNGV.

The chain joins TRBV5-1 to TRBJ1-1; 7 bases are shared with TRBD1. After removal of 4 bases from V and 0 bases from J, the junction contained 6 bases not matched to a gene. This CDR3 comprises 15 residues. Germline CDR1 and CDR2: SGHRS and YFSETQ. This chain's CDR3 is CASSGQVSMNTEAFF. The CDR3 bases are TGCGCCAGCAGCGGACAGGTCTCCATGAACACTGAAGCTTTCTTT.

V is TRBV11-3 and J is TRBJ2-1; weak D call: TRBD1 (5 bases). The V gene's germline CDR1 is SGHNT and CDR2 YENEEA. Trimming took 2 bases from V and 8 from J, leaving 13 bases between them. This CDR3 contains 14 residues. CDR3: CASSLNQGVHEQFF. CDR3 in DNA: TGTGCCAGCAGCTTAAATCAAGGGGTTCATGAGCAGTTCTTC. The full variable domain, with the rest looked up from reference TRBV11-3 and TRBJ2-1, is EAGVVQSPRYKIIEKKQPVAFWCNPISGHNTLYWYLQNLGQGPELLIRYENEEAVDDSQLPKDRFSAERLKGVDSTLKIQPAELGDSAVYLCASSLNQGVHEQFFGPGTRLTVL.

The chain joins TRBV5-1 to TRBJ2-2; no reliable D call. The CDR3 runs to 15 residues. The ends were cut back, 1 base at V and 7 bases at J, with 14 bases in the middle. Germline values: CDR1 SGHRS, CDR2 YFSETQ. CDR3 coding DNA: TGCGCCAGCAGCTTGCAAAGCCTACCTCTCGGGGAGCTGTTTTTT. It translates to CASSLQSLPLGELFF.

The chain has TRBV11-3 and TRBJ2-3; the match to TRBD2 covers 11 bases. J was trimmed by 2 bases and V by 5 bases; bases with no gene match: 6. Per the germline V gene, CDR1 is SGHNT and CDR2 is YENEEA. The CDR3 is 16 residues long. The CDR3 is CASSPGTSGHTDTQYF. The CDR3 DNA reads as TGTGCCAGCAGCCCGGGGACTAGCGGACACACAGATACGCAGTATTTT.

The chain joins TRBV29-1 to TRBJ1-3; D perhaps matches TRBD1 (5 bases). CDR1 and CDR2 (germline): SQVTM, ANQGSEA. The CDR3 contains 14 residues. V lost 3 bases to trimming and J lost 2 bases, with 11 bases between them. The CDR3 sequence is CSVDRGGAGNTIYF. Here the CDR3 DNA reads TGCAGCGTTGATAGGGGTGGTGCTGGAAACACCATATATTTT.

The chain has TRBV4-2 and TRBJ2-7; 10 bases line up with TRBD2. There are 17 residues in the CDR3. Looked up from germline, CDR1 is LGHNA and CDR2 is YNFKEQ. Trimming removed 2 bases from V and 4 bases from J; junction bases left unmatched: 11. As DNA, the CDR3 is TGTGCCAGCAGCCAAATCTCTAGCGGGGGATCGTCGTACGAGCAGTACTTC. It encodes CASSQISSGGSSYEQYF.

The rearrangement links TRBV27 to TRBJ1-2; 7 bases are a match to TRBD1. J was trimmed by 5 bases and V by 2 bases; bases with no gene match: 5. The CDR3 totals 14 residues. Germline values: CDR1 MNHEY, CDR2 SMNVEV (reference sequence). CDR3 loop: CASSLAGQTYGYTF. In DNA form, the CDR3 reads TGTGCCAGCAGTTTAGCGGGACAGACATATGGCTACACCTTC.

The CDR3 sequence: CASSSPSGGANTGELFF. The CDR3 DNA is TGTGCCAGCAGCTCTCCCAGCGGGGGAGCGAACACCGGGGAGCTGTTTTTT. The rearrangement joins TRBV7-9 to TRBJ2-2; 8 nucleotides agree with TRBD2. J was trimmed by 0 bases and V by 4 bases; bases with no gene match: 7. The CDR3 covers 17 residues. CDR1 and CDR2 (germline): SEHNR, FQNEAQ (reference sequence).

This chain connects TRBV11-2 to TRBJ1-5; tentative D call: TRBD1 (5 bases). The V and J ends lost 4 bases and 2 bases respectively, with 15 bases between them. Per germline, CDR1 SGHAT and CDR2 FQNNGV. CDR3 length equals 16 residues. Here the CDR3 reads CASSSIGAGRNQPQHF. Here the CDR3 DNA reads TGTGCCAGCAGCTCCATTGGGGCAGGGCGCAATCAGCCCCAGCATTTT.

The chain is built from TRBV5-1 and TRBJ1-5, with 10 bases matching TRBD1. Germline trimming cut 0 bases from V and 6 bases from J; bases unmatched to any gene: 0. This CDR3 comprises 14 residues. Germline values: CDR1 SGHRS, CDR2 YFSETQ. The CDR3 reads CASSLGDRGQPQHF. In DNA, the CDR3 is TGCGCCAGCAGCTTGGGGGACAGGGGTCAGCCCCAGCATTTT.

This chain connects TRBV6-6 to TRBJ2-7; tentatively, D is TRBD2 (5 bases). Trimming pared 0 bases from V and 7 bases from J, leaving 7 bases between. The germline V gene encodes CDR1 MNHNY and CDR2 SVGAGI (reference sequence). CDR3 length: 12 amino acids. The CDR3 nucleotides read TGTGCCAGCAGTTACTCGAGGGTGGAGCAGTACTTC. It encodes CASSYSRVEQYF.

This clone was recorded a few times. The chain carries TRBV7-9 and TRBJ2-1, with 9 bases that match TRBD1. Germline CDR1 is SEHNR and CDR2 is FQNEAQ (reference sequence). Trimming removed 8 bases from V and 7 bases from J; junction bases left unmatched: 12. The CDR3 is 15 residues long. The CDR3: CASQNRGQVRNEQFF. CDR3 sequence (DNA): TGTGCCAGCCAAAACAGGGGGCAGGTGAGGAATGAGCAGTTCTTC.